The T cell receptor (beta chain) described here comes from a study of blood T cells in healthy people across ages. Notes on the study in general: Naive CD4+ cells and diversity were both higher in long-lived donors than in aged donors.

No fewer than 5.5 micrograms of total RNA were isolated from every sample. A word on this clonotype: Its antigen is not identified.

CDR1 is SNHLY and CDR2 is FYNNEI in the germline V gene. The CDR3 is made up of 16 amino acids. The V segment lost 10 bases and the J segment 2 bases; nucleotides outside the gene matches: 13. Combining a sample-barcoded 5' primer with a J-beta primer mix, a second PCR ran for roughly 7 to 11 cycles. TCRdb re-called the 5' RACE reads through MiXCR, storing one row per CDR3 protein. Of around 900,000 distinct CDR3 sequences listed, less than 35% are singletons. The chain carries TRBV2 and TRBJ2-5; 10 bases line up with TRBD1. The sample consisted of blood. The receptor was isolated from a woman at least 80 years old in good health. CDR3 residues: CATSGGTGEEQETQYF. CDR3 DNA: TGTGCCACCTCCGGGGGGACAGGGGAAGAACAAGAGACCCAGTACTTC.